This passage covers 13 T cell receptor beta chains from one sample sequenced in a study of regulatory T cells in long-lasting Graves disease. Construction of the TCR beta libraries employed iRepertoire HTBI primers in conjunction with Arm-PCR of CDR3 regions. Using its own MiXCR run on the multiplex PCR reads, TCRdb lists one record per CDR3 protein. The sample yields around 320,000 distinct CDR3 sequences, around 15% seen once. Time point denoted: newly diagnosed GD, antithyroid drugs for less than 3 months. PBMC RNA served as the TCR library source. The same data also went into a second study, on T cells in Graves' hyperthyroidism and ophthalmopathy.

The sample in question was peripheral blood mononuclear cells (PBMCs), obtained at new diagnosis, from a patient treated with antithyroid drugs. These receptors all come from a man aged 35-49 years with Graves disease.

The chain links TRBV6-2 or TRBV6-3 to TRBJ2-1; 10 positions match TRBD2. The CDR3 is 15 amino acids. V gave up 5 bases and J gave up 9 bases; unmatched junction bases: 10. The germline gives CDR1 MNHEY, CDR2 SVGEGT. CDR3 amino acids: CASSARVAGGIEQFF. CDR3 sequence (DNA): TGTGCCAGCAGTGCGAGAGTAGCGGGGGGTATTGAGCAGTTCTTC.

The chain joins TRBV19 to TRBJ2-3; D unclear. Per the germline V gene, CDR1 is LNHDA and CDR2 is SQIVND (reference sequence). The CDR3 consists of 11 residues. Trimming left V 5 bases short and J 7 bases short, with 7 bases between. The CDR3 DNA reads as TGTGCCAGTAGTCCAGGCTATACGCAGTATTTT. Translating it yields CASSPGYTQYF.

The CDR3 DNA reads TGCGCCAGCAGCCAGGGACGGATCCATTATAGCAATCAGCCCCAGCATTTT. Translation gives CASSQGRIHYSNQPQHF. The rearrangement links TRBV4-1 to TRBJ1-5, with D tentatively TRBD1 (5 bases). The CDR3 covers 17 residues. V dropped 3 bases and J dropped 0 bases, with 15 bases sitting between them. Germline CDR1 is MGHRA and CDR2 is YSYEKL.

This clonotype came up many times. The chain couples TRBV20-1 to TRBJ2-5, with TRBD2 identical over 9 bases. CDR1 DFQATT and CDR2 SNEGSKA come from the germline V gene (reference sequence). The CDR3 extends over 15 amino acids. J lost 5 bases, V lost 5 bases, and 12 bases had no gene match. CDR3 DNA: TGCAGTGCTCGCCATAGCGGGGGCTCCGGTGAGACCCAGTACTTC. Its translation: CSARHSGGSGETQYF.

In this sample, this clonotype turned up many times. The chain combines TRBV12-3 or TRBV12-4 with TRBJ2-1; 9 bases map to TRBD2. This CDR3 is 17 amino acids long. The trim removed 0 bases at V and 1 base at J, leaving 4 bases unmatched. The CDR3 DNA sequence: TGTGCCAGCAGTTTAGCGCGTCTAGCGGGGTCCTACAATGAGCAGTTCTTC. Protein: CASSLARLAGSYNEQFF.

This clonotype has a count of ten or more. The chain carries TRBV27 and TRBJ2-3; tentative D call: TRBD2 (5 bases). The length of the CDR3 is 15 residues. Trimming took off 6 bases at V and 1 base at J, with 14 bases between the two ends. Per the germline V gene, CDR1 is MNHEY and CDR2 is SMNVEV (reference sequence). As DNA, the CDR3 is TGTGCCAGCAGGCGAGGGCCCGGGGGCACAGATACGCAGTATTTT. This translates into CASRRGPGGTDTQYF.

This clonotype has just a few counts. The chain couples TRBV7-2 to TRBJ1-3; D may be TRBD1 (6 bases). Germline loops: CDR1 SGHTA, CDR2 FQGNSA. The CDR3 runs to 15 residues. V lost 1 base and J lost 2, with 9 bases in between. DNA of the CDR3: TGTGCCAGCAGCTTAGGGGCAGGGGCTGGAAACACCATATATTTT. Translation gives CASSLGAGAGNTIYF.

This clonotype has just a few counts. The rearrangement uses TRBV4-1 and TRBJ1-2; D uncertain. V was clipped by 4 bases and J by 1 base, with 13 bases between them. Germline-derived CDR1 and CDR2 are MGHRA and YSYEKL. CDR3 size: 15 residues. DNA for the CDR3: TGCGCCAGCAGCCCCGGTGGCAGTCTTAACTATGGCTACACCTTC. Translated: CASSPGGSLNYGYTF.

There are many counts of this clonotype. The chain uses TRBV20-1 and TRBJ2-4; TRBD1 matches at 11 bases. There are 12 residues in the CDR3. Germline CDR1 is DFQATT and CDR2 is SNEGSKA (reference sequence). Trimming took 6 bases from V and 8 from J; bases not matched to a gene: 3. CDR3 loop: CSARTGGYIQYF. The CDR3 DNA is TGCAGTGCAAGGACAGGGGGCTACATTCAGTACTTC.

The sample holds many counts of this clonotype. The V and J genes are TRBV5-6 and TRBJ2-7; D may correspond to TRBD1 or TRBD2 (7 bases each). Trimming removed 0 bases from V and 0 bases from J, with 16 bases in between. The CDR3 spans 17 residues. CDR1 SGHDT and CDR2 YYEEEE come from the germline V gene. CDR3 nucleotide sequence: TGTGCCAGCAGCTTGGACATTCGGGGGGACAGCTCCTACGAGCAGTACTTC. This translates into CASSLDIRGDSSYEQYF.

CDR3 DNA sequence: TGTGCCAGCAATCGACAGGGGGGGATGAACACTGAAGCTTTCTTT. Protein: CASNRQGGMNTEAFF. This chain joins TRBV9 and TRBJ1-1; 9 bases map to TRBD1. Germline values: CDR1 SGDLS, CDR2 YYNGEE. Unmatched junction bases numbered 6, after V lost 6 bases and J lost 0 bases. The CDR3 is 15 residues long.

This clonotype has a handful of counts. This chain connects TRBV11-2 to TRBJ2-6; D gene uncertain. V was shortened by 7 bases and J by 0 bases, with 16 bases between the two germline ends. The CDR3 is 17 residues long. Germline CDR1 is SGHAT and CDR2 is FQNNGV. CDR3 DNA: TGTGCCAGCATTCCGAGAAAAGTTTCCTCTGGGGCCAACGTCCTGACTTTC. Translating gives CASIPRKVSSGANVLTF.

This clonotype has ten or more counts. J is TRBJ1-1 and V is TRBV28; D gene unclear. Germline V gene sequence: CDR1 MDHEN, CDR2 SYDVKM. The CDR3 loop spans 14 amino acids. V lost 1 base to trimming and J lost 6 bases, with 12 bases between them. CDR3 sequence reads: CASSLLNNSPEAFF. CDR3 DNA: TGTGCCAGCAGTTTATTGAACAACTCCCCTGAAGCTTTCTTT.